Following are 20 T cell receptor beta chains from one sample sequenced in a study of cytomegalovirus exposure and HLA in healthy donors. A multiplex PCR was run with 60 Vbeta primers and 13 Jbeta primers. TCRdb keeps only in-frame clones here, not all; method: immunoSEQ multiplex PCR. The sample carries 100,000 to 130,000 clones, 81% recorded once. What was sequenced was PBMCs. The source is a man aged 25-40 years in good health and CMV-seronegative.

The CDR3 region is CATSNSGYEQYF. CDR3 in DNA: TGTGCCACCAGCAATAGCGGTTACGAGCAGTACTTC. The chain employs TRBV15 and TRBJ2-7, with D possibly matching TRBD2 (6 bases). Per the germline V gene, CDR1 is LNHNV and CDR2 is YYDKDF (reference sequence). V was pared by 4 bases and J by 4 bases, with 8 bases between. The CDR3 is 12 amino acids.

V is TRBV11-3 and J is TRBJ2-1; 8 positions match TRBD2. The germline V gene encodes CDR1 SGHNT and CDR2 YENEEA. V shed 5 bases, J shed 5 bases, and the junction held 8 bases outside the gene matches. This CDR3 contains 15 residues. The CDR3 coding sequence is TGTGCCAGCAGCGCCCGGGGGGGCAACAACAATGAGCAGTTCTTC. It specifies CASSARGGNNNEQFF.

V is TRBV9 and J is TRBJ2-1; possibly TRBD2 for D (7 bases). Trimming took 2 bases from V and 4 from J, leaving 10 bases between them. The CDR3 spans 14 residues. Germline V gives CDR1 SGDLS, CDR2 YYNGEE. DNA for the CDR3: TGTGCCAGCAGCGTCGGGGGGCAGTACAATGAGCAGTTCTTC. Protein product: CASSVGGQYNEQFF.

CDR3 loop: CASSPEGRSYGYTF. The CDR3 bases are TGTGCCAGCAGCCCGGAGGGAAGAAGTTATGGCTACACCTTC. The chain recombines TRBV5-4 with TRBJ1-2; no firm D call. The V and J ends lost 4 bases and 5 bases respectively, with 15 bases between them. The CDR3 is made up of 14 amino acids. CDR1 SGHNT and CDR2 YYREEE come from the germline V gene (reference sequence).

The gene calls are TRBV5-1 and TRBJ1-4; 7 bases fit TRBD1. The germline CDR1 and CDR2 sequences are SGHRS and YFSETQ. The CDR3 totals 12 residues. Trimming at V came to 6 bases and at J to 7 bases, leaving 3 bases not matched to a gene. CDR3 bases: TGCGCCAGCACCAGGGACAGTGAAAAACTGTTTTTT. This gives the protein CASTRDSEKLFF.

With regard to this clone: Other DNA sequences in this specimen translate into the identical CDR3. This chain links TRBV20-1 with TRBJ2-1; D may be TRBD1 (5 bases). Germline V gene sequence: CDR1 DFQATT, CDR2 SNEGSKA (reference sequence). This CDR3 comprises 10 residues. Trimming removed 6 bases from V and 7 bases from J, with 7 bases in between. CDR3 residues: CSARANEQFF. The DNA for the CDR3 is TGCAGTGCCAGGGCTAATGAGCAGTTCTTC.

This clone was recorded only once. The chain employs TRBV10-1 and TRBJ2-2; the match to TRBD1 covers 9 bases. After removal of 11 bases from V and 2 bases from J, the junction contained 9 bases not matched to a gene. The CDR3 consists of 15 residues. Germline loops: CDR1 WNHNN, CDR2 SYGVQD (reference sequence). CDR3 in DNA: TGCGCCTCCTCCCGGGACAGGGCTAACACCGGGGAGCTGTTTTTT. Translated, it gives CASSRDRANTGELFF.

The CDR3 DNA follows: TGTGCCAGCGGGGGGGGTATTCCCACCGGGGAGCTGTTTTTT. This gives the protein CASGGGIPTGELFF. The V call is TRBV6-1, the J call TRBJ2-2; 7 nucleotides agree with TRBD2. This CDR3 is built from 14 residues. Germline V gene data show CDR1 as MNHNS and CDR2 as SASEGT. Trimming removed 8 bases from V and 4 bases from J; junction bases left unmatched: 7.

A single count supports this clone. J is TRBJ1-2 and V is TRBV30; D is unclear. The CDR3 totals 16 residues. CDR1 and CDR2 from the germline V gene are GTSNPN and SVGIG (reference sequence). The V end was cut by 4 bases, the J end by 0 bases, with 18 bases between. The CDR3 spells CAWIRSNRPSNYGYTF. DNA for the CDR3: TGTGCCTGGATCAGGTCGAACCGTCCTTCTAACTATGGCTACACCTTC. The complete variable domain, with remaining parts taken from reference TRBV30 and TRBJ1-2, reads SQTIHQWPATLVQPVGSPLSLECTVEGTSNPNLYWYRQAAGRGLQLLFYSVGIGQISSEVPQNLSASRPQDRQFILSSKKLLLSDSGFYLCAWIRSNRPSNYGYTFGSGTRLTVV.

V and J are TRBV28 and TRBJ1-5, with 8 bases fitting TRBD1. This CDR3 region has 14 residues. The junction had 8 bases not matched to a gene; V was cut back by 6 bases and J by 7 bases. Germline CDR1 and CDR2: MDHEN and SYDVKM. The CDR3 DNA reads TGTGCCAGCAGAGACAGGGGAGGGAGGCAGCCCCAGCATTTT. Translated, it gives CASRDRGGRQPQHF.

In nucleotides, the CDR3 is TGTGCCAGCAGTTCCCCCGGTCCCCTCCACTTT. It yields the protein CASSSPGPLHF. The J gene is TRBJ1-6, the V gene TRBV27; no firm D call. Germline V gene data show CDR1 as MNHEY and CDR2 as SMNVEV (reference sequence). Trimming removed 4 bases from V and 13 bases from J, with 8 bases in between. This CDR3 has 11 residues.

V usage is TRBV11-2 and J usage is TRBJ1-1; D not certain. Trimming shortened V by 0 bases and J by 5 bases, and 19 bases separated the two germline ends. Germline-derived CDR1 and CDR2 are SGHAT and FQNNGV. This CDR3 has 17 amino acids. CDR3 DNA sequence: TGTGCCAGCAGCTTAGAAGTTTTAACAACCGGAGGAACTGAAGCTTTCTTT. This codes for CASSLEVLTTGGTEAFF.

The V and J genes are TRBV4-1 and TRBJ1-3; 10 bases fit TRBD1. Germline values: CDR1 MGHRA, CDR2 YSYEKL. The junction had 7 bases not matched to a gene; V was cut back by 2 bases and J by 3 bases. The CDR3 is made up of 17 amino acids. The CDR3 loop is CASSQSGTGAGGNTIYF. CDR3 coding DNA: TGCGCCAGCAGCCAATCCGGGACAGGGGCCGGTGGAAACACCATATATTTT.

This chain joins TRBV5-4 and TRBJ1-6; possibly TRBD1 for D (6 bases). The CDR3 length is 15 residues. Germline CDR1 is SGHNT and CDR2 is YYREEE (reference sequence). V lost 2 bases and J 5 bases, leaving 11 bases between the germline ends. CDR3 in DNA: TGTGCCAGCAGCTTAGTACAGGGAGATAATTCACCCCTCCACTTT. Residues: CASSLVQGDNSPLHF.

This clone is a singleton in its sample. The chain combines TRBV5-1 with TRBJ2-7; 7 nucleotides line up with TRBD1. J gave up 0 bases and V 2 bases, and 2 bases lay outside the gene matches. The CDR3 loop spans 14 amino acids. Germline CDR1 SGHRS, CDR2 YFSETQ. CDR3 loop: CASSLGGSSYEQYF. CDR3 coding DNA: TGCGCCAGCAGCTTAGGGGGCAGCTCCTACGAGCAGTACTTC.

J is TRBJ2-7 and V is TRBV27, with a tentative D call TRBD1 (6 bases). The germline V and J ends were trimmed by 6 bases and 0 bases, with 9 bases remaining between them. This CDR3 comprises 13 residues. CDR1 and CDR2 (germline): MNHEY, SMNVEV (reference sequence). The CDR3 nucleotides read TGTGCCAGCAGCTCAGGGGCCTCCTACGAGCAGTACTTC. Translation gives CASSSGASYEQYF.

This clone was observed a single time. CDR3 sequence reads: CASSVERGTQYF. The DNA for the CDR3 is TGTGCCAGCAGCGTAGAGCGGGGGACGCAGTATTTT. The rearrangement uses TRBV9 and TRBJ2-3; 8 bases map to TRBD2. This CDR3 spans 12 amino acids. The V gene end was trimmed by 0 bases and the J gene end by 9 bases; junction bases not matched to a gene: 0. CDR1 and CDR2 from the germline V gene are SGDLS and YYNGEE.

V is TRBV2 and J is TRBJ2-5, with TRBD2 matching over 7 bases. Judging by the DNA end, TRBJ2-7 fits better; the J call may be wrong. The germline gives CDR1 SNHLY, CDR2 FYNNEI. This CDR3 has 13 residues. The CDR3 DNA reads as TGTGCCAGCCGGATGGGGGGGTTCGACGAGCAGTACTTC. This sequence encodes CASRMGGFDEQYF.

This chain joins TRBV7-9 and TRBJ1-5; D uncertain. With 1 base removed from V and 3 bases from J, the gap between germline ends came to 10 bases. The CDR3 length is 15 residues. In germline, CDR1 is SEHNR, CDR2 FQNEAQ (reference sequence). The CDR3 DNA sequence: TGTGCCAGCAGCTTAGTCGGTCGGGACAATCAGCCCCAGCATTTT. This sequence encodes CASSLVGRDNQPQHF.

The chain recombines TRBV6-1 with TRBJ1-5; tentatively, D is TRBD1 (6 bases). The CDR3 has 17 residues. The V gene lost 1 base and the J gene lost 1 base, with 14 bases spanning the gap. Per the germline V gene, CDR1 is MNHNS and CDR2 is SASEGT. The CDR3 coding sequence is TGTGCCAGCAGTGAAGGCAGGGGAGGGGGAAGCAATCAGCCCCAGCATTTT. Its translation: CASSEGRGGGSNQPQHF.